This T cell receptor beta chain was obtained from a study of blood T cell repertoires in COVID-19. On the study more broadly: PBMCs, B-cell-depleted T cells, or T cells provided the cDNA or gDNA that made up the material.

The data were produced by immunoSEQ multiplex PCR, yet TCRdb's version contains in-frame clones alone and is incomplete. The sample shows roughly 250,000 clones, 70% to 90% of them seen only once. Trimming at V came to 6 bases and at J to 4 bases, leaving 3 bases not matched to a gene. There are 13 residues in the CDR3. Sequences were obtained from PBMCs or T cells enriched from blood (not recorded which). The receptor's source is a woman aged 40 to 50 with acute COVID-19. The V gene is TRBV12-3 or TRBV12-4, the J gene TRBJ1-3, with TRBD1 identical over 7 bases. CDR3 sequence reads: CASSTGVGNTIYF. The CDR3 coding sequence is TGTGCCAGCAGCACAGGGGTCGGAAACACCATATATTTT.